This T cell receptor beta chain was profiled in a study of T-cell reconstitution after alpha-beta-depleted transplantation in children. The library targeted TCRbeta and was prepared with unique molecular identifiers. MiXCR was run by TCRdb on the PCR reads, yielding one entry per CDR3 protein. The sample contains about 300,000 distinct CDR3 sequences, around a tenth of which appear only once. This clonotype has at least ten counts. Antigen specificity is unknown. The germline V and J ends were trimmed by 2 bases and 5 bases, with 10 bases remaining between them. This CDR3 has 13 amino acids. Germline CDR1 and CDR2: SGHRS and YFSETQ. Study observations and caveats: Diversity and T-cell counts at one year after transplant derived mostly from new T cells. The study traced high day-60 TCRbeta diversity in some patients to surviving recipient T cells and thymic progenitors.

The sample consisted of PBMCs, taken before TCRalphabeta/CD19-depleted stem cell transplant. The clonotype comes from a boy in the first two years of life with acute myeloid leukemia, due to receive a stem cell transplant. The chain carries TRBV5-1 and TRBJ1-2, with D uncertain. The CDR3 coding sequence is TGCGCCAGCAGCTTCGGACGGTTATATGGCTACACCTTC. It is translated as CASSFGRLYGYTF.